This T cell receptor (beta chain) derives from a study of OX40 agonist ivuxolimab in advanced cancers. Study conclusions and caveats: Both blood CD4+ and CD8+ T cells showed clonal growth by week 6 at 0.1 to 3.0 mg/kg.

Trimming stripped 2 bases from V and 1 base from J, with 14 bases between. The CDR3 covers 16 residues. Germline V CDR1 and CDR2: SGHVS, FNYEAQ. As regards this clone: Its antigen is currently unknown.

Anyone with autoimmune disease history or systemic immunosuppression was excluded. Sequencing was performed with immunoSEQ multiplex PCR; in TCRdb, only in-frame clones are kept and a portion is missing. Of more than 50,000 clones in the sample, 86% were seen once. The TCR originated in an adult with an advanced solid tumor such as melanoma, head and neck, liver or kidney cancer. The material was CD4+ or CD8+ T cells sorted from blood, obtained in a trial of the OX40 agonist ivuxolimab. The chain links TRBV7-6 to TRBJ2-5; D not certain. The CDR3 nucleotides are TGTGCCAGCAGCTTACCGTCCTCTTCCCCCCAAGAGACCCAGTACTTC. This translates into CASSLPSSSPQETQYF.